These T cell receptor beta chains were read from a single sample in a study of blood T cell repertoires in COVID-19. Produced via immunoSEQ multiplex PCR; TCRdb's table is partial and in-frame only. The profile shows roughly 200,000 clones, 75% to 90% of them singletons. Sequencing used PBMCs or T cells enriched from blood (not recorded which). Receptors originate from a man in his forties or fifties who had recovered from COVID-19. CDR3s leave out the opening cysteine and the closing phenylalanine or tryptophan. Fields, in order: clone size, CDR3 length, J gene, V gene, CDR3 protein. Expanded clones are given a class, and other clones once, few, many or no size at all.

few 11 TRBJ1-5 TRBV24-1 ATSVGPAGAQH
- 11 TRBJ1-5 TRBV19 ASNSRRNQPQH
- 12 TRBJ1-4 TRBV18 ASSPGGYREKLF
- 12 TRBJ2-4 TRBV27 ASTPGRAKNIQY
once 12 TRBJ1-1 TRBV19 ASSHRGQNTEAF
- 14 TRBJ1-2 TRBV28 ASSAPRTGMFYGYT
- 11 TRBJ1-2 TRBV6-5 ASSQDRIYGYT
once 13 TRBJ1-1 TRBV4-1 ASSQDWTGATEAF
- 13 TRBJ1-3 TRBV20-1 SASKDRVTGNTIY
- 13 TRBJ1-3 TRBV3-1/TRBV3-2 ASSHELNSGNTIY
- 11 TRBJ1-2 TRBV29-1 SVESQGAWGYT
- 11 TRBJ1-1 TRBV13 ASSLQGAAEAF
- 13 TRBJ1-5 TRBV27 ASSQVGTENQPQH
- 12 TRBJ1-2 TRBV14 ASSQDTANYGYT
- 13 TRBJ1-4 TRBV6-6 ASSYWRGTNEKLF
- 10 TRBJ2-7 TRBV9 ASSGPSREQY
- 11 TRBJ2-7 TRBV19 ASSRGQSYEQY
- 9 TRBJ1-1 TRBV5-4 ASSFGQEAF
- 10 TRBJ1-1 TRBV29-1 SVSGSNTEAF
- 11 TRBJ1-1 TRBV4-2 ASSPYGRDEAF
- 11 TRBJ2-3 TRBV5-1 ASSPVVTDTQY
- 15 TRBJ2-1 TRBV7-3 ASSLGLAGSSYNEQF
- 10 TRBJ2-2 TRBV30 AWQDRGRELF
- 12 TRBJ2-7 TRBV3-1/TRBV3-2 ASSQVSVVHEQY
- 15 TRBJ1-5 TRBV18 ASSPGTPDNGNQPQH
- 11 TRBJ1-2 TRBV12-3/TRBV12-4 ASSGTGSYGYT
once 11 TRBJ2-1 TRBV5-1 ASSLGGGPEQF
- 11 TRBJ2-7 TRBV2 ASNVQGGDEQY
- 11 TRBJ1-1 TRBV7-3 ASRGTGNTEAF
- 14 TRBJ2-1 TRBV28 ASILGLAGGGNEQF
- 14 TRBJ2-7 TRBV10-3 AISESTRQGNYEQY
- 15 TRBJ2-7 TRBV12-5 ASGLVGLAGVLSEQY
- 11 TRBJ1-2 TRBV29-1 SVDLGLGYGYT
- 9 TRBJ1-1 TRBV29-1 SARTGHEAF
- 13 TRBJ1-1 TRBV2 ASSESQDRNTEAF
- 12 TRBJ2-1 TRBV7-8 ASSLYPGAYEQF
- 15 TRBJ1-5 TRBV6-1 ASSGGQGGFSNQPQH
- 13 TRBJ1-5 TRBV6-5 ASSPADRSNQPQH
- 13 TRBJ2-1 TRBV4-1 ASSQPGTGVLEQF
- 12 TRBJ2-3 TRBV5-4 ASSSSGGRDTQY
many 12 TRBJ1-5 TRBV28 ASSRPDRGQPQH
- 14 TRBJ2-1 TRBV9 ASSVGGRLTGNEQF
- 12 TRBJ1-2 TRBV24-1 ATSPDSSIYGYT
once 12 TRBJ1-2 TRBV5-4 ASSPRQGGWGYT
- 12 TRBJ1-4 TRBV7-9 ASSLEGQGEKLF
once 13 TRBJ2-6 TRBV27 ASQQVSSGANVLT
- 10 TRBJ2-2 TRBV11-2 ASSVHSGELF
- 15 TRBJ2-1 TRBV9 ASSVGYAGAVYNEQF
- 10 TRBJ1-6 TRBV30 ATRTDNSPLH
- 11 TRBJ1-5 TRBV19 ASISILGGPQH
- 12 TRBJ1-2 TRBV7-9 ASSLADISYGYT
- 12 TRBJ1-5 TRBV30 AWSNGGKGQPQH
- 13 TRBJ2-7 TRBV27 ASSFTGQGKYEQY
- 12 TRBJ2-3 TRBV10-1 ASSEGAAADTQY
few 13 TRBJ2-2 TRBV4-1 ASSPPGANTGELF
- 13 TRBJ1-1 TRBV6-1 ASSELGSKNTEAF
- 15 TRBJ2-7 TRBV7-9 ASSPAPQGPSSYEQY
- 13 TRBJ1-1 TRBV30 AWSVWGGGNTEAF
- 13 TRBJ2-1 TRBV7-2 ASSLVRWTNNEQF
- 14 TRBJ1-2 TRBV7-9 ASSSPSRPRGEGYT